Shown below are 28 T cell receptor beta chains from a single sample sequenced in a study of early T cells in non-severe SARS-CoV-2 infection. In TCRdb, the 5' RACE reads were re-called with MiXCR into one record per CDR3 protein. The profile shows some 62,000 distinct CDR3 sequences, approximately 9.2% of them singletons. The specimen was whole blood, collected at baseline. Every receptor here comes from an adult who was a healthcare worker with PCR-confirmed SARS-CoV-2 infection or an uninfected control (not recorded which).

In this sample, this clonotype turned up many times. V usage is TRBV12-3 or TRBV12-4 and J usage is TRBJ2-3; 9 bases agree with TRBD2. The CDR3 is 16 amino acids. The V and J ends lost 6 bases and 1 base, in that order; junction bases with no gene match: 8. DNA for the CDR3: TGTGCCAGCAGGCCTAGCGGGAATGCGGGCACAGATACGCAGTATTTT. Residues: CASRPSGNAGTDTQYF.

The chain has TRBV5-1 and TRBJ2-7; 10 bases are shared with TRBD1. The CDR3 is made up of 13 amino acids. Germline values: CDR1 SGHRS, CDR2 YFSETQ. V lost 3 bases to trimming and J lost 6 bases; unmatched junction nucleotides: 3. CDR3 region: CASSWTGGAEQYF. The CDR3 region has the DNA TGCGCCAGCAGCTGGACAGGGGGAGCCGAGCAGTACTTC.

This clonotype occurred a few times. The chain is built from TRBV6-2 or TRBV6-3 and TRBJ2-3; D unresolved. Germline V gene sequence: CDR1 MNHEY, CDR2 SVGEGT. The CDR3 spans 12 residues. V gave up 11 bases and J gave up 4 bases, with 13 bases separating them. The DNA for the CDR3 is TGTGCCGCAACCGGCCGTGCAGATACGCAGTATTTT. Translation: CAATGRADTQYF.

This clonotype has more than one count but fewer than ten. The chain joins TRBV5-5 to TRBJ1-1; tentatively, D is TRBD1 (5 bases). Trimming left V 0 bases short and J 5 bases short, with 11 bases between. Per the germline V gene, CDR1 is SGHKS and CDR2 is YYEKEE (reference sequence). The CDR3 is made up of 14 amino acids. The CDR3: CASSLEGGGTEAFF. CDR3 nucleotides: TGTGCCAGCAGCTTGGAGGGCGGGGGAACTGAAGCTTTCTTT.

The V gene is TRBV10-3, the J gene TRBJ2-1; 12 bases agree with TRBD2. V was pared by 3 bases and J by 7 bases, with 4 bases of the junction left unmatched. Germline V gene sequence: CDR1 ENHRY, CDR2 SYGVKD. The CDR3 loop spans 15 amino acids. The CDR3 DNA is TGTGCCATCAGTGAATATACTAGCGGGGGGAATGAGCAGTTCTTC. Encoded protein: CAISEYTSGGNEQFF.

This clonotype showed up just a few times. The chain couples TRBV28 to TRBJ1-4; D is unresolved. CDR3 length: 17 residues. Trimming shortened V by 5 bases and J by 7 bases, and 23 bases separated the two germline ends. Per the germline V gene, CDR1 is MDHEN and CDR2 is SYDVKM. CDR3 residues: CASSLTNSGPAGEKLFF. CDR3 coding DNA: TGTGCCAGCAGTCTCACCAATTCCGGGCCCGCCGGTGAAAAACTGTTTTTT.

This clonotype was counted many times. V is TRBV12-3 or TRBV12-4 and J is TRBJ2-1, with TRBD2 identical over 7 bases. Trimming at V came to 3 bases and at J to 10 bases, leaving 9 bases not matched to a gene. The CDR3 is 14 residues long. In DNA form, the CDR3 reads TGTGCCAGCAGTTTTGTCGCGGGAGATGGGGAGCAGTTCTTC. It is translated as CASSFVAGDGEQFF.

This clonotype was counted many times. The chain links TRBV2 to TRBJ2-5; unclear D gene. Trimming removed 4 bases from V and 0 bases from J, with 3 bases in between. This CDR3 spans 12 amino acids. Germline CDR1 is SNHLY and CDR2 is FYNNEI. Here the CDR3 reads CASSGNQETQYF. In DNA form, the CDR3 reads TGTGCCAGCAGTGGCAACCAAGAGACCCAGTACTTC.

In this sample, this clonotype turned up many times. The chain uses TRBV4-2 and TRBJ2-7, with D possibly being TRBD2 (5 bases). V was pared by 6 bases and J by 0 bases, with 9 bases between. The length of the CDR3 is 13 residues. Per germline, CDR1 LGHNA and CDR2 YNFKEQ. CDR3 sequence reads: CASRDWSSYEQYF. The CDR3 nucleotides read TGTGCCAGCAGGGACTGGAGCTCCTACGAGCAGTACTTC.

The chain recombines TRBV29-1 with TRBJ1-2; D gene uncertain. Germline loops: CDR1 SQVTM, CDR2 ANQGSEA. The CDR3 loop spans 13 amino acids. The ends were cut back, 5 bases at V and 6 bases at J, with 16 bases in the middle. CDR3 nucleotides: TGCAGCGTTTTGGGGTTCTTAGACAATGGCTACACCTTC. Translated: CSVLGFLDNGYTF. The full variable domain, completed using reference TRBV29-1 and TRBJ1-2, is SAVISQKPSRDICQRGTSLTIQCQVDSQVTMMFWYRQQPGQSLTLIATANQGSEATYESGFVIDKFPISRPNLTFSTLTVSNMSPEDSSIYLCSVLGFLDNGYTFGSGTRLTVV.

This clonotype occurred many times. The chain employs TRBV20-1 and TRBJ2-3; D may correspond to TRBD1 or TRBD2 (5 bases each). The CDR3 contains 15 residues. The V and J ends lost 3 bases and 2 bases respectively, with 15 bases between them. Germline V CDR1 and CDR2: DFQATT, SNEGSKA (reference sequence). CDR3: CSASVTGRLTDTQYF. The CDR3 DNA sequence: TGCAGTGCTAGTGTAACGGGACGCCTCACAGATACGCAGTATTTT.

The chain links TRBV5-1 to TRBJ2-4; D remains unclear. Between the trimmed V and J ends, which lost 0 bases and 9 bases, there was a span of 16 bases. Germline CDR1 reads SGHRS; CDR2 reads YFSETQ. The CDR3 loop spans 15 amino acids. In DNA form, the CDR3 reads TGCGCCAGCAGCTTGGCGGGTGATCTTCTCGGCATTCAGTACTTC. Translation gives CASSLAGDLLGIQYF.

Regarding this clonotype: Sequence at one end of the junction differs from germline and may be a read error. CDR3 coding DNA: TGTGCTAGCAGCTTAGCCCGGGACAGGGAGAACAATGAGCAGTTCTTC. Its protein product is CASSLARDRENNEQFF. The V call is TRBV7-7, the J call TRBJ2-1; 9 nucleotides align to TRBD1. Germline V gene sequence: CDR1 SSHAT, CDR2 FNYEAQ (reference sequence). CDR3 size: 16 residues.

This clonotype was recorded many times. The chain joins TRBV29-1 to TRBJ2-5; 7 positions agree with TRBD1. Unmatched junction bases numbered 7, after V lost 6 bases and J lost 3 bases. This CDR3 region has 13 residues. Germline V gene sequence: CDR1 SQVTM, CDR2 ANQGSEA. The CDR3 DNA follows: TGCAGCGTCGACACAGGGGACAAAGAGACCCAGTACTTC. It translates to CSVDTGDKETQYF.

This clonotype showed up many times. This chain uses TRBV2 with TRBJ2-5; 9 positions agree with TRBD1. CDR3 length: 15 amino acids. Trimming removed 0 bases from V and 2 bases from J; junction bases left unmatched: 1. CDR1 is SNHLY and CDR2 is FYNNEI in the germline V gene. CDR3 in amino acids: CASSEAGQGQETQYF. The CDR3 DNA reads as TGTGCCAGCAGTGAAGCGGGACAGGGTCAAGAGACCCAGTACTTC.

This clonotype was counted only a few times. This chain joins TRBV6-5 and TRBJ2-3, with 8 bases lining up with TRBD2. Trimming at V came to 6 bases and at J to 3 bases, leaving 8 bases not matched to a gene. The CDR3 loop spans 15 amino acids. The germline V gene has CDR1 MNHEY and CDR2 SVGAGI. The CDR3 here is CASRLSGSLTDTQYF. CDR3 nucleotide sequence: TGTGCCAGCAGATTAAGCGGGAGTCTAACAGATACGCAGTATTTT.

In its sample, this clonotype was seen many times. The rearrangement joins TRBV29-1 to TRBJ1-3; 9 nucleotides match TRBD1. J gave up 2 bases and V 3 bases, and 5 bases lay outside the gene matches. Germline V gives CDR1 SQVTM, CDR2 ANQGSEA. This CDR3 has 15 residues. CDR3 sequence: CSVDGTGSTGNTIYF. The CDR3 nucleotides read TGCAGCGTTGATGGGACAGGGTCAACTGGAAACACCATATATTTT.

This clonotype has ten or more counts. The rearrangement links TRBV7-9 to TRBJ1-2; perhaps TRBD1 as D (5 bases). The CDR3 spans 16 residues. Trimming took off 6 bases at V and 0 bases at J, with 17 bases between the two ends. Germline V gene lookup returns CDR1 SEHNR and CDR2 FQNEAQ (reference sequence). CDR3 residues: CASREQGERANYGYTF. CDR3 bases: TGTGCCAGCAGAGAGCAGGGAGAAAGAGCTAACTATGGCTACACCTTC. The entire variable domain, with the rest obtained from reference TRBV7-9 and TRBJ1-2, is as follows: DTGVSQNPRHKITKRGQNVTFRCDPISEHNRLYWYRQTLGQGPEFLTYFQNEAQLEKSRLLSDRFSAERPKGSFSTLEIQRTEQGDSAMYLCASREQGERANYGYTFGSGTRLTVV.

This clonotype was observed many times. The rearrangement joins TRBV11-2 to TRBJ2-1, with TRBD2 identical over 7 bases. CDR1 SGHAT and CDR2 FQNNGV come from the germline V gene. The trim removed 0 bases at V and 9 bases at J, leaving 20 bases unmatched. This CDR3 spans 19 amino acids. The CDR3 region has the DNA TGTGCCAGCAGCTTAGATCACCAATTACTAGTCGCGGGAGTGCTTGAGCAGTTCTTC. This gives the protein CASSLDHQLLVAGVLEQFF.

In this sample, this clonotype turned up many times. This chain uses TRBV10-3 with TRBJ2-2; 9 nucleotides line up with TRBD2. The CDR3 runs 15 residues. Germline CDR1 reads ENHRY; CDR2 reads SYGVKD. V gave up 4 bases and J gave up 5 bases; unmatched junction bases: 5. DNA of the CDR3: TGTGCCATCAGTGTGGTAGCGGGAGAGACCGGGGAGCTGTTTTTT. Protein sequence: CAISVVAGETGELFF.

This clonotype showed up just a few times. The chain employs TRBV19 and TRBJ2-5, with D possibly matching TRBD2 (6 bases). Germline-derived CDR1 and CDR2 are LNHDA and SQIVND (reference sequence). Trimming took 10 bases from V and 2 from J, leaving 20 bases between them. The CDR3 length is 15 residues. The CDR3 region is CATTQREASQETQYF. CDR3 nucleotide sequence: TGTGCCACCACACAAAGGGAGGCCTCACAAGAGACCCAGTACTTC.

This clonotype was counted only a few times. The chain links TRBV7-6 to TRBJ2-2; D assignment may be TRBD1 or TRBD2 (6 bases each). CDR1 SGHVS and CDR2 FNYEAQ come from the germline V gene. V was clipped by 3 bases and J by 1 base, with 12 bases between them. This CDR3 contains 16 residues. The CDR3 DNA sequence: TGTGCCAGCAGCTTGGGCGGAGGGGGGAACACCGGGGAGCTGTTTTTT. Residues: CASSLGGGGNTGELFF. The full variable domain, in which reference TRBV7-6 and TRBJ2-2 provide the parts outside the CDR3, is GAGVSQSPRYKVTKRGQDVALRCDPISGHVSLYWYRQALGQGPEFLTYFNYEAQQDKSGLPNDRFSAERPEGSISTLTIQRTEQRDSAMYRCASSLGGGGNTGELFFGEGSRLTVL.

CDR3 protein: CSALPGTGEREQFF. CDR3 in DNA: TGCAGTGCTCTACCTGGGACAGGGGAACGTGAGCAGTTCTTC. V gene TRBV20-1 combines with J gene TRBJ2-1, with 10 bases fitting TRBD1. From germline, CDR1 is DFQATT and CDR2 SNEGSKA (reference sequence). V gave up 5 bases and J gave up 9 bases; unmatched junction bases: 10. This CDR3 spans 14 amino acids.

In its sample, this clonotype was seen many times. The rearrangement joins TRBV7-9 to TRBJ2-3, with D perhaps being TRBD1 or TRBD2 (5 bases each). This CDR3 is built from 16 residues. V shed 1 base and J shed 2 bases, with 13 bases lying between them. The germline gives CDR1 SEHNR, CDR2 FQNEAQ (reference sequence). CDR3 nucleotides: TGTGCCAGCAGCTTAGGGGACCTACCTGACACAGATACGCAGTATTTT. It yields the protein CASSLGDLPDTDTQYF.

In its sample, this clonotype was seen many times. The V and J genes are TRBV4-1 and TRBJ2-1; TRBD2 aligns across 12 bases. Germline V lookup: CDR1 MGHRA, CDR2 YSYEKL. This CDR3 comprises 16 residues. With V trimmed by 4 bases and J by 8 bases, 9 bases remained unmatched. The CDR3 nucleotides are TGCGCCAGCAGCCCCGGACTAGCGGGACCTAAGGATGAGCAGTTCTTC. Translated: CASSPGLAGPKDEQFF.

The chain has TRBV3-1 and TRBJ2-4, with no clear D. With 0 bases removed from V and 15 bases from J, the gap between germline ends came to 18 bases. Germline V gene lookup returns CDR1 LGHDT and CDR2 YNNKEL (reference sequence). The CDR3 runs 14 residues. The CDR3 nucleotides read TGTGCCAGCAGCCAAGATAATACGGGTAGTGGCAGGTACTTC. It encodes CASSQDNTGSGRYF.

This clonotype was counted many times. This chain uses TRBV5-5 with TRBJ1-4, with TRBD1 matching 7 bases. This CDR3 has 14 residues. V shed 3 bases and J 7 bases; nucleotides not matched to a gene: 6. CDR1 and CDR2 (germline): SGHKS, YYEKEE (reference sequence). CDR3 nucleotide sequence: TGTGCCAGCAGCTCGACAGGGTGGACTGAAAAACTGTTTTTT. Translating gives CASSSTGWTEKLFF.

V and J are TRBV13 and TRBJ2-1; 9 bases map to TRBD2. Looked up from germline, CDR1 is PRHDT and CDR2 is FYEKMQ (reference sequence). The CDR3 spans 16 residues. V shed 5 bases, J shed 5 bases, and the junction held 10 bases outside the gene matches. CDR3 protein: CASSPRLAGIHNEQFF. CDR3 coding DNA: TGTGCCAGCAGCCCCCGCCTAGCGGGGATCCACAATGAGCAGTTCTTC. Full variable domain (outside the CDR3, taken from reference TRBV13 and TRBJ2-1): AAGVIQSPRHLIKEKRETATLKCYPIPRHDTVYWYQQGPGQDPQFLISFYEKMQSDKGSIPDRFSAQQFSDYHSELNMSSLELGDSALYFCASSPRLAGIHNEQFFGPGTRLTVL.